These T cell receptor beta chains were read from a single sample in a study of blood T cell repertoires in COVID-19. The repertoire was sequenced with immunoSEQ multiplex PCR; TCRdb's copy has only in-frame clones and lacks some. The table includes a few hundred thousand clones, around 87% detected once. Sequenced sample: peripheral blood. The source of these receptors is a woman aged 50 to 65 who had recovered from COVID-19. Each CDR3 is given with its conserved first and last residue. The order of the fields is D gene, clone size, J gene, V gene, CDR3 DNA, CDR3 protein. A D gene is named only where the DNA matches it firmly. Clone size is shown for a subset of rows, as once, few, many or a class of expanded clone.

d_call: -; clone_size: few; j_call: TRBJ1-3; v_call: TRBV19; cdr3_nt: TGTGCCAGTAGTATTTCCGAGGATTCCGGAAACACCATATATTTT; cdr3_aa: CASSISEDSGNTIYF
d_call: TRBD1; clone_size: -; j_call: TRBJ1-6; v_call: TRBV28; cdr3_nt: TGTGCCAGCAGCCTCCTCGGGCAGGGGGCGAATTCACCCCTCCACTTT; cdr3_aa: CASSLLGQGANSPLHF
d_call: -; clone_size: -; j_call: TRBJ2-1; v_call: TRBV7-6; cdr3_nt: TGTGCCAGCAGCTTGTCCCCGGAGATACCCTACAATGAGCAGTTCTTC; cdr3_aa: CASSLSPEIPYNEQFF
d_call: -; clone_size: -; j_call: TRBJ1-2; v_call: TRBV2; cdr3_nt: TGTGCCAGCAGGAACAGGGTGGAAGGCTACACCTTC; cdr3_aa: CASRNRVEGYTF
d_call: TRBD1; clone_size: many; j_call: TRBJ2-1; v_call: TRBV15; cdr3_nt: TGTGCCACCAGCAGAGATCAAGGGGGCTTGGACAATGAGCAGTTCTTC; cdr3_aa: CATSRDQGGLDNEQFF
d_call: TRBD1; clone_size: -; j_call: TRBJ1-2; v_call: TRBV14; cdr3_nt: TGTGCCAGCAGCCGGGACAGAAACTATGGCTACACCTTC; cdr3_aa: CASSRDRNYGYTF
d_call: TRBD1; clone_size: -; j_call: TRBJ1-3; v_call: TRBV7-2; cdr3_nt: TGTGCCAGCAGCTTAAGACTGGGGACAGGAAAGGGGGACACCATATATTTT; cdr3_aa: CASSLRLGTGKGDTIYF
d_call: -; clone_size: -; j_call: TRBJ2-5; v_call: TRBV7-3; cdr3_nt: TGTGCCAGCAGCTTACTCCCCAGCCTATCCCCGGGGGAGACCCAGTACTTC; cdr3_aa: CASSLLPSLSPGETQYF
d_call: -; clone_size: -; j_call: TRBJ2-7; v_call: TRBV7-9; cdr3_nt: TGTGCCAGCAGTTCCGACAGATCCTACGAGCAGTACTTC; cdr3_aa: CASSSDRSYEQYF
d_call: TRBD2; clone_size: once; j_call: TRBJ2-7; v_call: TRBV28; cdr3_nt: TGTGCCAGCAGTTTACTTCTAGCGGTAGACTACGAGCAGTACTTC; cdr3_aa: CASSLLLAVDYEQYF
d_call: -; clone_size: -; j_call: TRBJ1-2; v_call: TRBV28; cdr3_nt: TGTGCCAGCAGTCCCCCCCCAGGGGAGGGTGGCTACACCTTC; cdr3_aa: CASSPPPGEGGYTF
d_call: -; clone_size: -; j_call: TRBJ1-1; v_call: TRBV3-1/TRBV3-2; cdr3_nt: TGTGCCAGCAGCTCAAACACTAACATGAACACTGAAGCTTTCTTT; cdr3_aa: CASSSNTNMNTEAFF
d_call: TRBD1; clone_size: once; j_call: TRBJ2-7; v_call: TRBV29-1; cdr3_nt: TGCAGCGCGATTCCCGGGACAGGAGTCGAGCAGTACTTC; cdr3_aa: CSAIPGTGVEQYF
d_call: -; clone_size: -; j_call: TRBJ2-3; v_call: TRBV10-2; cdr3_nt: TGCGCCAGCAGTGAGTTGGGCGGGCCGGAGGATTTT; cdr3_aa: CASSELGGPEDF
d_call: -; clone_size: -; j_call: TRBJ2-7; v_call: TRBV6-5; cdr3_nt: TGTGCCAGCAGTTACCACAGGGAGACCGAGCAGTACTTC; cdr3_aa: CASSYHRETEQYF
d_call: -; clone_size: -; j_call: TRBJ1-6; v_call: TRBV7-8; cdr3_nt: TGTGCCAGCAGCTTCCGACGGGGGAGTAATTCACCCCTCCACTTT; cdr3_aa: CASSFRRGSNSPLHF
d_call: -; clone_size: -; j_call: TRBJ2-7; v_call: TRBV2; cdr3_nt: TGTGCCAGCACCAGTCGCTACGAGCAGTACTTC; cdr3_aa: CASTSRYEQYF
d_call: -; clone_size: -; j_call: TRBJ2-1; v_call: TRBV7-9; cdr3_nt: TGTGCCAGCAGCCAGGAGGGAAAATCCAATGAGCAGTTCTTC; cdr3_aa: CASSQEGKSNEQFF
d_call: -; clone_size: -; j_call: TRBJ2-7; v_call: TRBV12-3/TRBV12-4; cdr3_nt: TGTGCCAGCAGTCCAGGGACTTTCTACGAGCAGTACTTC; cdr3_aa: CASSPGTFYEQYF
d_call: -; clone_size: few; j_call: TRBJ1-2; v_call: TRBV20-1; cdr3_nt: TGCAGTGCCGGGACACCGCCGGGCTACACCTTC; cdr3_aa: CSAGTPPGYTF
d_call: -; clone_size: -; j_call: TRBJ1-1; v_call: TRBV28; cdr3_nt: TGTGCCAGCAGGACTTATGCCTATGGTGAAGCTTTCTTT; cdr3_aa: CASRTYAYGEAFF
d_call: -; clone_size: -; j_call: TRBJ2-6; v_call: TRBV7-6; cdr3_nt: TGTGCCAGCAGCCCCGTCCAGGGGGGTGCTGGGGCCAACGTCCTGACTTTC; cdr3_aa: CASSPVQGGAGANVLTF
d_call: TRBD1; clone_size: -; j_call: TRBJ1-3; v_call: TRBV7-8; cdr3_nt: TGTGCCAGCAGCGCAGGACAGGCTGGAAACACCATATATTTT; cdr3_aa: CASSAGQAGNTIYF
d_call: TRBD1; clone_size: few; j_call: TRBJ1-5; v_call: TRBV28; cdr3_nt: TGTGCCAGCAGTAGAGACAGGGGGCTGCAGCCCCAGCATTTT; cdr3_aa: CASSRDRGLQPQHF